The entry that follows covers one T cell receptor beta chain sequence. Its antigen target is currently unknown. No quality values exist for individual bases; no much larger clone is one base distant. V was cut back by 6 bases and J by 4 bases, leaving a gap of 24 bases between them. As encoded in the germline V gene (reference sequence), CDR1 is DFQATT while CDR2 is SNEGSKA. From cysteine to phenylalanine, the CDR3 is 16 amino acids long. Only the CDR3 region is kept as DNA, spanning 48 bases read in frame from base 1. Sequenced using an Illumina NovaSeq 6000. Using 5'RACE with constant-segment primers, TCRalpha and TCRbeta cDNA libraries were constructed, with sample barcodes and unique molecular identifiers added in the process. RNA was extracted from every sample with Trizol reagent. Libraries were amplified in two PCR steps, with a second sample barcode and Illumina TruSeq adapters added in the second step. Libraries were sequenced on an Illumina NovaSeq with 2 x 150 bp paired-end reads. The authors' analysis ran thus. Reads were demultiplexed and collapsed into UMI-guided consensus sequences with migec v1.2.7. With mixcr v2.1.11, UMI consensuses were aligned to TRA and TRB V and J templates and assembled into clonotypes. A clonotype was counted as expanded or contracted only if both edgeR and NoisET called the change significant, with noise models trained on biological replicates. edgeR calls used a false discovery rate-adjusted p below 0.01 and a log2 fold-change threshold of 1. PCA with hierarchical clustering of max-normalized trajectories of the 1000 most abundant clonotypes was used as exploratory dynamics analysis. Each responding clone was given a CD4 or CD8 phenotype based on the CD4+ and CD8+ repertoires, which had been sequenced separately. Starting from the raw public reads, TCRdb applied fastp trimming at Q25, assembled clones with MiXCR and retained in-frame beta chains. Every distinct CDR3 protein forms one entry, paired with its most common genes and DNA. These V and J calls originate from TCRdb's pipeline instead of the authors' own analysis. The sample table contains tens of thousands of distinct CDR3 sequences; only one count was recorded for about a tenth of them. The leading ten clones occupy approximately 12% of the sample.

The data are from a study of T-cell memory formation after mild COVID-19 (dated by TCRdb to the early 2020s). A note on the overall study: TCR sequence clusters from the two donors were largely donor specific. T-cell clones expanding and contracting after mild COVID-19 in two donors were tracked by longitudinal TCRalpha and TCRbeta repertoire sequencing. Two young, previously healthy adult volunteers, one female and one male, were included in the cohort. Results the study describes overall, beyond this receptor: SARS-CoV-2 specificity of the second-wave clones peaking on day 37 was not confirmed. The detection of some responding clones in pre-infection memory suggests that pre-existing cross-reactive memory T cells joined the SARS-CoV-2 response. The study covered only a couple of mild cases, and larger cohorts including severe cases with pre-infection samples were considered necessary. Contracting CD4+ clones were located mainly in the CM and EM memory subsets, whereas CD8+ clones were found to be enriched in EMRA. Balanced CD4/CD8 phenotypes were observed for clones contracting from day 15 to 85, whereas a bias towards CD4+ was observed for a second wave of clones expanding from day 15 to 37.

Ficoll-Paque density gradient centrifugation was the method used to isolate PBMCs. The chain was built from TRBV20-1 and TRBJ1-2; the best D guess is TRBD1, with 5 bases matching. The specimen was PBMCs or a T cell subset sorted from them (not recorded which). The clonotype was recovered from an adult woman who had mild COVID-19 (a few samples of this study predate the infection). The sample titles of this study are shuffled in the database, so cell type and time point are left out; the donor was told from shared clones. The DNA sequence is TGCAGTGCCCCCGCTACAGGAGGCCTTGGGAGCTATGGCTACACCTTC. Its protein reads: CSAPATGGLGSYGYTF.